This entry lists 27 T cell receptor beta chains sequenced from one sample in a study of blood T cell repertoires in COVID-19. Profiling relied on immunoSEQ multiplex PCR, and the TCRdb table lists in-frame clones only, not all of them. The data contain 150,000 to 200,000 clones, less than 90% of them singletons. Sequenced material: peripheral blood. These receptors came from a woman between 65 and 79 years old with COVID-19, enrolled during active disease.

This clone was picked up one time. The chain recombines TRBV6-5 with TRBJ2-7, with 9 positions matching TRBD1. The ends lost 7 bases at V and 3 bases at J; junction bases unmatched: 7. In germline, CDR1 is MNHEY, CDR2 SVGAGI. The CDR3 totals 14 residues. The CDR3 is CASNRQGGLYEQYF. Here the CDR3 DNA reads TGTGCCAGCAACAGACAGGGGGGACTCTACGAGCAGTACTTC.

The rearrangement links TRBV19 to TRBJ1-5; 9 bases align to TRBD1. The CDR3 is 15 residues long. V shed 7 bases and J 4 bases; nucleotides not matched to a gene: 8. Looked up from germline, CDR1 is LNHDA and CDR2 is SQIVND (reference sequence). DNA for the CDR3: TGTGCCAGTACCTCCGGGACAGGGCTTAATCAGCCCCAGCATTTT. This encodes CASTSGTGLNQPQHF.

The rearrangement links TRBV3-1 (or the pseudogene TRBV3-2) to TRBJ2-4; unclear D gene. This CDR3 region has 12 residues. The germline CDR1 and CDR2 sequences are LGHDT and YNNKEL (reference sequence). V was pared by 1 base and J by 11 bases, with 9 bases between. This CDR3 reads CASSQGPAFQYF. CDR3 DNA sequence: TGTGCCAGCAGCCAAGGGCCCGCCTTTCAGTACTTC.

The chain recombines TRBV6-2 or TRBV6-3 with TRBJ2-3; tentative D call: TRBD2 (6 bases). The length of the CDR3 is 16 residues. Trimming removed 0 bases at V and 6 bases at J, with 16 bases between. In germline, CDR1 is MNHEY, CDR2 SVGEGT. CDR3 nucleotides: TGTGCCAGCAGTTACTCCGCCGGGACTTTAGGGGATACGCAGTATTTT. Translating gives CASSYSAGTLGDTQYF.

The J gene is TRBJ2-7, the V gene TRBV5-1; TRBD1 agrees at 10 bases. Germline CDR1 reads SGHRS; CDR2 reads YFSETQ. Unmatched junction bases numbered 10, after V lost 0 bases and J lost 4 bases. The CDR3 loop spans 17 amino acids. CDR3 sequence (DNA): TGCGCCAGCAGCTTGGGAGTTAAGGACAGGGGGATTTACGAGCAGTACTTC. As protein: CASSLGVKDRGIYEQYF.

The genes are TRBV7-2 and TRBJ1-4; tentative D call: TRBD1 (5 bases). The CDR3 sequence is 15 residues long. Trimming left V 2 bases short and J 7 bases short, with 14 bases between. CDR1 and CDR2 from the germline V gene are SGHTA and FQGNSA. The CDR3 sequence is CASSLRAGPSEKLFF. In DNA form, the CDR3 reads TGTGCCAGCAGCTTAAGGGCGGGACCTTCTGAAAAACTGTTTTTT.

The chain employs TRBV14 and TRBJ2-3; 9 positions agree with TRBD2. J lost 5 bases, V lost 2 bases, and 8 bases had no gene match. Germline CDR1 SGHDN, CDR2 FVKESK. CDR3 length equals 16 residues. In nucleotides, the CDR3 is TGTGCCAGCAGCCAACAACTAGCGGGCGTCGGAGATACGCAGTATTTT. Its translation is CASSQQLAGVGDTQYF.

CDR3 in amino acids: CASSVSGRPTDTQYF. In nucleotides, the CDR3 is TGTGCCAGCAGCGTCAGCGGGAGACCCACAGATACGCAGTATTTT. The chain joins TRBV9 to TRBJ2-3; TRBD2 agrees at 8 bases. Germline trimming cut 2 bases from V and 2 bases from J; bases unmatched to any gene: 4. Germline assignment: CDR1 SGDLS and CDR2 YYNGEE. The CDR3 loop spans 15 amino acids.

The J gene is TRBJ2-1, the V gene TRBV6-5, with 9 positions matching TRBD1. V lost 4 bases to trimming and J lost 7 bases; unmatched junction nucleotides: 8. The germline V gene encodes CDR1 MNHEY and CDR2 SVGAGI. The CDR3 length is 15 residues. The CDR3 loop reads CASSSSGQGRNEQFF. Written as DNA, the CDR3 is TGTGCCAGCAGTTCCTCGGGACAGGGAAGGAATGAGCAGTTCTTC.

The J gene is TRBJ2-4, the V gene TRBV28; TRBD1 matches 10 bases. V was clipped by 5 bases and J by 6 bases; unmatched bases: 4. Germline CDR1 is MDHEN and CDR2 is SYDVKM. This CDR3 spans 14 amino acids. The CDR3: CASSPRQGANIQYF. For the CDR3, the DNA is TGTGCCAGCAGTCCCCGACAGGGGGCAAACATTCAGTACTTC.

The genes are TRBV18 and TRBJ1-2; D possibly corresponds to TRBD1 (6 bases). V lost 3 bases to trimming and J lost 4 bases, with 12 bases between them. The CDR3 contains 14 residues. CDR1 and CDR2 from the germline V gene are KGHSH and LQKENI. The CDR3 loop is CASSPSTGSYGYTF. The CDR3 DNA sequence: TGTGCCAGCTCACCGTCGACAGGCAGCTATGGCTACACCTTC.

This clone was observed a handful of times. This chain uses TRBV7-2 with TRBJ2-4, with a possible D match to TRBD2 (6 bases). V was shortened by 7 bases and J by 1 base, with 11 bases between the two germline ends. Germline CDR1 is SGHTA and CDR2 is FQGNSA. The CDR3 is 14 amino acids. CDR3 DNA: TGTGCCAGCATGAAAGGAGGGGCCAAAAACATTCAGTACTTC. Amino acids: CASMKGGAKNIQYF. Complete variable domain (other parts from reference TRBV7-2 and TRBJ2-4): GAGVSQSPSNKVTEKGKDVELRCDPISGHTALYWYRQSLGQGLEFLIYFQGNSAPDKSGLPSDRFSAERTGGSVSTLTIQRTQQEDSAVYLCASMKGGAKNIQYFGAGTRLSVL.

This clone was seen once. The chain has TRBV19 and TRBJ1-2, with a possible D match to TRBD1 (5 bases). Trimming took 3 bases from V and 5 from J, leaving 16 bases between them. This CDR3 is 15 amino acids long. Germline loops: CDR1 LNHDA, CDR2 SQIVND (reference sequence). The DNA for the CDR3 is TGTGCCAGTAGTATCGGCAGGGCCGGAGTGTATGGCTACACCTTC. Translation: CASSIGRAGVYGYTF.

The V call is TRBV27, the J call TRBJ1-5; no definite D call. The CDR3 extends over 13 amino acids. The V end was cut by 8 bases, the J end by 4 bases, with 12 bases between. Germline-derived CDR1 and CDR2 are MNHEY and SMNVEV (reference sequence). DNA of the CDR3: TGTGCCAGCTCGTTCGGAGGGAATCAGCCCCAGCATTTT. Protein: CASSFGGNQPQHF.

This clone has more than one count but fewer than ten. The gene calls are TRBV14 and TRBJ2-5; 9 bases are a match to TRBD2. Unmatched junction bases numbered 6, after V lost 0 bases and J lost 1 base. Germline CDR1 and CDR2: SGHDN and FVKESK. The CDR3 sequence is 17 residues long. Here the CDR3 DNA reads TGTGCCAGCAGCCAAGATAGGACTAGCGCTACCCAAGAGACCCAGTACTTC. Its protein is CASSQDRTSATQETQYF.

This chain links TRBV30 with TRBJ2-1; 13 bases fit TRBD2. Per the germline V gene, CDR1 is GTSNPN and CDR2 is SVGIG (reference sequence). The CDR3 extends over 18 amino acids. V gave up 6 bases and J gave up 3 bases; unmatched junction bases: 14. The CDR3 nucleotides are TGTGCCTGTTCGAGAATTACTAGCGGGAGGGCCTTCTACAATGAGCAGTTCTTC. It codes for CACSRITSGRAFYNEQFF.

This clone was seen a handful of times. The genes are TRBV5-6 and TRBJ1-2; 7 bases line up with TRBD1. Germline CDR1 SGHDT, CDR2 YYEEEE. J was trimmed by 3 bases and V by 6 bases; bases with no gene match: 8. The CDR3 sequence is 14 residues long. This chain's CDR3 is CASTEQGPDYGYTF. The CDR3 coding sequence is TGTGCCAGCACCGAACAGGGGCCCGACTATGGCTACACCTTC.

The chain uses TRBV28 and TRBJ2-3, with no clear D. With 5 bases removed from V and 1 base from J, the gap between germline ends came to 7 bases. The CDR3 is 13 amino acids. Germline CDR1 MDHEN, CDR2 SYDVKM. The DNA for the CDR3 is TGTGCCAGCAGTCCCCCGGGCACAGATACGCAGTATTTT. Residues: CASSPPGTDTQYF.

The CDR3 nucleotides read TGTGCCAGCGGGGGGGGGAAAGCTGCTGAGCAGTTCTTC. It encodes CASGGGKAAEQFF. This sequence joins TRBV28 and TRBJ2-1; 7 bases map to TRBD2. Looked up from germline, CDR1 is MDHEN and CDR2 is SYDVKM. The CDR3 has 13 amino acids. The J segment lost 9 bases and the V segment lost 8 bases, leaving 10 bases of the junction unmatched.

The V call is TRBV6-5, the J call TRBJ2-7; 7 bases line up with TRBD1. Germline CDR1 reads MNHEY; CDR2 reads SVGAGI. The CDR3 is 14 residues long. Trimming removed 0 bases from V and 3 bases from J; junction bases left unmatched: 2. The CDR3: CASSYSRQGYEQYF. Here the CDR3 DNA reads TGTGCCAGCAGTTACTCGAGACAGGGCTACGAGCAGTACTTC.

The chain employs TRBV4-1 and TRBJ1-4, with 10 bases aligning to TRBD1. J lost 2 bases, V lost 4 bases, and 4 bases had no gene match. The CDR3 runs to 16 residues. The germline CDR1 and CDR2 sequences are MGHRA and YSYEKL. CDR3: CASSPGQGVTNEKLFF. CDR3 bases: TGCGCCAGCAGCCCAGGACAGGGGGTCACTAATGAAAAACTGTTTTTT.

This chain uses TRBV11-2 with TRBJ2-7; 8 bases agree with TRBD1. V dropped 4 bases and J dropped 3; count of bases not matched to a gene: 5. This CDR3 has 14 residues. The germline V gene has CDR1 SGHAT and CDR2 FQNNGV. The chain's CDR3 is CASSSDRGGYEQYF. Written as DNA, the CDR3 is TGTGCCAGCAGCTCCGACAGGGGAGGCTACGAGCAGTACTTC.

The chain has TRBV5-4 and TRBJ2-5, with 9 bases aligning to TRBD1. CDR1 and CDR2 from the germline V gene are SGHNT and YYREEE (reference sequence). With V trimmed by 4 bases and J by 5 bases, 6 bases remained unmatched. The CDR3 consists of 14 residues. CDR3 nucleotide sequence: TGTGCCAGCAGCACGACAGGGGGGGTCGAGACCCAGTACTTC. This gives the protein CASSTTGGVETQYF.

The chain has TRBV27 and TRBJ2-5; 7 positions agree with TRBD2. With 2 bases clipped from V and 4 bases from J, the junction kept 7 bases outside the gene matches. Germline CDR1 reads MNHEY; CDR2 reads SMNVEV (reference sequence). This CDR3 has 15 residues. The CDR3 loop reads CASSLNAGVAETQYF. In DNA form, the CDR3 reads TGTGCCAGCAGTTTAAACGCGGGAGTGGCAGAGACCCAGTACTTC.

The chain uses TRBV28 and TRBJ1-3, with unresolved D. Germline V gives CDR1 MDHEN, CDR2 SYDVKM. The CDR3 contains 14 residues. The ends were cut back, 4 bases at V and 0 bases at J, with 7 bases in the middle. The CDR3 nucleotides read TGTGCCAGCAGTTACGGGTTCTCTGGAAACACCATATATTTT. This translates into CASSYGFSGNTIYF.

V is TRBV19 and J is TRBJ1-1, with TRBD1 matching 8 bases. The CDR3 runs to 16 residues. Germline loops: CDR1 LNHDA, CDR2 SQIVND (reference sequence). V dropped 0 bases and J dropped 1; count of bases not matched to a gene: 4. This CDR3 reads CASSIEGQGRNTEAFF. The CDR3 DNA is TGTGCCAGTAGTATAGAAGGACAGGGAAGGAACACTGAAGCTTTCTTT. The entire variable domain, with the rest obtained from reference TRBV19 and TRBJ1-1, is as follows: DGGITQSPKYLFRKEGQNVTLSCEQNLNHDAMYWYRQDPGQGLRLIYYSQIVNDFQKGDIAEGYSVSREKKESFPLTVTSAQKNPTAFYLCASSIEGQGRNTEAFFGQGTRLTVV.

This chain uses TRBV28 with TRBJ2-7; D unresolved. Trimming took off 4 bases at V and 2 bases at J, with 12 bases between the two ends. The CDR3 consists of 14 residues. Germline V gives CDR1 MDHEN, CDR2 SYDVKM. The CDR3 is CASSSTLKTYEQYF. CDR3 bases: TGTGCCAGCAGTTCCACGCTAAAGACCTACGAGCAGTACTTC.